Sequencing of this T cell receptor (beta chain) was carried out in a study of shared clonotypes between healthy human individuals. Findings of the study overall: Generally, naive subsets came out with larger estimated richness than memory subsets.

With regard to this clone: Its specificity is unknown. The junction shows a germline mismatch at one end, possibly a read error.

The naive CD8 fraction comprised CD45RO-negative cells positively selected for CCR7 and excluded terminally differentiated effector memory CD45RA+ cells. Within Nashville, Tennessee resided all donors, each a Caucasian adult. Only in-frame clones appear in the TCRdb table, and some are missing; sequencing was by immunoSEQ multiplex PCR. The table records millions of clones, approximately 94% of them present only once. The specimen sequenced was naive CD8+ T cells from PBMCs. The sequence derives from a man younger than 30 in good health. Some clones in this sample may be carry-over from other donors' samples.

CDR3 protein: CASSYTAGTSGSSHEQYF. As DNA, the CDR3 is TGTGCCAGCAGTTACACCGCCGGGACTAGCGGGAGCTCCCACGAGCAGTACTTC. The V and J genes are TRBV28 and TRBJ2-7, with 14 positions matching TRBD2. CDR1 is MDHEN and CDR2 is SYDVKM in the germline V gene. There are 18 residues in the CDR3.